The source of this TCR beta chain is a study of human T cells and chemical hapten exposure. The V gene end was trimmed by 4 bases and the J gene end by 6 bases; junction bases not matched to a gene: 10. This CDR3 has 17 residues. Germline CDR1 reads MDHEN; CDR2 reads SYDVKM. This clonotype was detected a few times. TCRdb re-called the RACE reads through MiXCR, storing one row per CDR3 protein. The table shows more than 95,000 distinct CDR3 sequences, with roughly 27% occurring only once. Described time point: patch test 3, about 24 weeks after DPC sensitization. The treatment is: therapeutic diphenylcyclopropenone sensitization with weekly scalp DPC.

This specimen was whole blood, taken in connection with sensitization to the hapten diphenylcyclopropenone (DPC). The receptor's source is a man aged 35 to 55 with alopecia areata. Some clones in this sample may be carry-over from other donors' samples. The chain links TRBV28 to TRBJ2-7; 15 bases match TRBD2. The CDR3 here is CASSYPTGLAGGSEQYF. CDR3 DNA sequence: TGTGCCAGCAGTTACCCAACCGGACTAGCGGGAGGGTCCGAGCAGTACTTC.